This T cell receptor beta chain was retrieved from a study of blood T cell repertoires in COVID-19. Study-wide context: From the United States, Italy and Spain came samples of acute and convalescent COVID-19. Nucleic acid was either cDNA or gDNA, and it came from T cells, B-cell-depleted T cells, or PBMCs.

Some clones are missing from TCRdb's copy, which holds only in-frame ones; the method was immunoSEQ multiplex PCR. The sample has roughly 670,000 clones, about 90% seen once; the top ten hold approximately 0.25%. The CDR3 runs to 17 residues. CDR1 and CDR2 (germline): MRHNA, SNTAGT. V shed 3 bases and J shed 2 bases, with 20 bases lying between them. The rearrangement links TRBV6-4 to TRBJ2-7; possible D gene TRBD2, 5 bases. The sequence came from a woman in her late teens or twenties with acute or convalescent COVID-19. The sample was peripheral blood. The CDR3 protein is CASSERRYGVRTYEQYF. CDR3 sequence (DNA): TGTGCCAGCAGTGAAAGAAGGTACGGGGTCCGGACCTACGAGCAGTACTTC.